This TCR beta chain was captured in a study of radiation and T cells in renal cell carcinoma. As for time point: blood 4 weeks post-SBRT, at nephrectomy. Sample treatment: 15 Gy SBRT to primary tumor, nephrectomy 4 weeks later. Nephrectomy followed 15 Gy stereotactic body radiation by 4 weeks. After SBRT, blood was collected at 2 and 4 weeks, plus baseline. This renal cell carcinoma was of the clear cell type. Germline CDR1 is MNHNY and CDR2 is SVGAGI (reference sequence). The CDR3 consists of 12 residues. The germline V and J ends were trimmed by 5 bases and 8 bases, with 12 bases remaining between them. The data were produced by immunoSEQ multiplex PCR, yet TCRdb's version contains in-frame clones alone and is incomplete. The sample has roughly 58,000 clones, roughly 80% seen once.

The chain uses TRBV6-6 and TRBJ1-1; D possibly corresponds to TRBD1 (6 bases). The source is a man aged 60-69 years with renal cell carcinoma. Sample: blood, taken from a patient whose treatment included radiotherapy and nephrectomy. CDR3 sequence (DNA): TGTGCCAGCAGTGGCCTAACAGGGGAAGCTTTCTTT. Amino acids: CASSGLTGEAFF.